The sequence of this T cell receptor (beta chain) was determined in a study of CXCR3-negative and CXCR3-positive naive CD8 T cells. General study points: TRB CDR3s of CXCR3-positive naive cells were more hydrophobic than those of CXCR3-negative naive cells. Between one naive subset and the other, surface CD5 was comparable, and TCR strength was inferred from TRB CDR3 properties.

The germline V gene has CDR1 SGHDN and CDR2 FVKESK. The CDR3 totals 14 residues. Remarks on this clonotype: Its target is unknown.

The authors made the TRB cDNA libraries by 5' RACE using UMI labels. Reanalyzing the 5' RACE reads, TCRdb keeps one entry per CDR3 protein, without DNA. The sample features about 60,000 distinct CDR3 sequences, with approximately 0.5% in its top ten. Sequenced material: naive CXCR3+ CD8+ T cells from blood. The subset was: CD45RO-CCR7+CD27+CD95- naive CD8+ T cells expressing CXCR3 (TNR3+). The origin of this receptor is a human donor in good health. Some clones in this sample may be carry-over from other donors' samples. This chain uses TRBV14 with TRBJ1-2. The CDR3 spells CASSTRTANYGYTF.